This TCR beta chain was found in a study of PD-1 blockade in mismatch repair-deficient tumors (TCRdb year 2017). Turning to the overall study: The trial enrolled 86 consecutive patients with 12 mismatch repair-deficient cancer types between 2013 and late 2016, all previously treated and progressing. Tumor-associated T cell clones in the peripheral blood of patients responding to PD-1 blockade were tracked using deep sequencing of TCR CDR3 regions.

Broader findings and caveats from the paper: Rapid expansion after pembrolizumab followed by contraction, generally before radiologic responses, was shown by tumor-resident clones, which were often undetectable in blood before treatment.

Regarding this clone: The antigen it recognizes is unknown. Base qualities are missing; no much larger clone stands one base away.

Preparation of the library involved the immunoSEQ multiplex PCR assay. TCRdb mirrors the immuneACCESS table, restricted to in-frame sequences. Some clones are absent from its copies; in checked studies, under half trace to an unresolved V gene, and the reason for the others is unknown. The sample table contains under 50,000 clones; only one count was recorded for 65% to 80% of them. The ten top clones hold around 3.5% of the sample. What this sample's time point label stands for: peripheral blood before pembrolizumab. Mismatch repair deficiency was established in every enrolled patient by polymerase chain reaction or immunohistochemistry. TCR sequencing was performed for a few patients who responded to pembrolizumab therapy. The phase II trial prospectively evaluated PD-1 blockade with pembrolizumab in advanced mismatch repair-deficient cancers, independent of tissue of origin. Peripheral blood T cell samples were gathered serially, both before PD-1 blockade started and at multiple time points afterward. The timing of each blood sample was reported as weeks after the first dose of pembrolizumab.

CDR1 and CDR2 (SGHDN, FVKESK) derive from the germline V gene. V is clipped by 4 bases and J by 0 bases, and the sequence between their germline boundaries is 14 bases long. The CDR3 measures 16 amino acids from cysteine to phenylalanine. Only the CDR3 part of the read is kept: 48 bases, read in frame from the first base. The sequence was collected from an adult with mismatch repair-deficient cancer. The chain is encoded by TRBV14 joined to TRBJ2-3, with TRBD2 perhaps the D gene, on 5 matching bases. The sequences come from PBMCs, collected before pembrolizumab treatment. The DNA is as follows: TGTGCCAGCAGCCTTCTCGGGATGCCTAGCACAGATACGCAGTATTTT. The translation is CASSLLGMPSTDTQYF.